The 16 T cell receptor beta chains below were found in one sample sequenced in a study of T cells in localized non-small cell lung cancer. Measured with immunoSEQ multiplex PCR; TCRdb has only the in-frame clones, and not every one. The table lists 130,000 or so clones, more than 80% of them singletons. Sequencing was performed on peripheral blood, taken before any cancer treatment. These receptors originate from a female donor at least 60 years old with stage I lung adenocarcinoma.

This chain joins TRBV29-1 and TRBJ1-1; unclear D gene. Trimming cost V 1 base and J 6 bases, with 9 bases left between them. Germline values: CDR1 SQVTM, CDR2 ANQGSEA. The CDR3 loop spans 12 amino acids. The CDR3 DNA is TGCAGCGTTGAAGGTATTTTGCCTGAAGCTTTCTTT. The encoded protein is CSVEGILPEAFF.

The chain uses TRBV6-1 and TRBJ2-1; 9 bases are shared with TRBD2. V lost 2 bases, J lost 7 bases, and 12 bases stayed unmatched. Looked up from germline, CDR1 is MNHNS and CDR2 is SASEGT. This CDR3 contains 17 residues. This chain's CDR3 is CASSEKGLARTRNEQFF. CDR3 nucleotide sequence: TGTGCCAGCAGTGAAAAAGGACTAGCGAGAACCCGGAATGAGCAGTTCTTC.

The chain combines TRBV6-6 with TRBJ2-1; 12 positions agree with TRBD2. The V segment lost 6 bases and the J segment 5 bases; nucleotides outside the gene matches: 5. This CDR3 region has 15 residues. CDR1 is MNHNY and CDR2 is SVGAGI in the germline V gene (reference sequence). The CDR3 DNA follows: TGTGCCAGCAGAAGGACTAGCGGGACAGACAATGAGCAGTTCTTC. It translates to CASRRTSGTDNEQFF.

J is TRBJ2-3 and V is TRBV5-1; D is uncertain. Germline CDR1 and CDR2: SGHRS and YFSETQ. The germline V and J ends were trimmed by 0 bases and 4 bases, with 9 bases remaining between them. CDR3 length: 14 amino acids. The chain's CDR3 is CASSLARSADTQYF. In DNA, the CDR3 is TGCGCCAGCAGCTTGGCCCGAAGTGCAGATACGCAGTATTTT.

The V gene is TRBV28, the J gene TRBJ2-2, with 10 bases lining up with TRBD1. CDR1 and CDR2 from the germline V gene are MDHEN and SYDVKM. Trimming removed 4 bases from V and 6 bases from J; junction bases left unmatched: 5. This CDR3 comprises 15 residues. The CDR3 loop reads CASSSRQGAPGELFF. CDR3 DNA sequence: TGTGCCAGCAGTTCCCGACAGGGGGCGCCCGGGGAGCTGTTTTTT.

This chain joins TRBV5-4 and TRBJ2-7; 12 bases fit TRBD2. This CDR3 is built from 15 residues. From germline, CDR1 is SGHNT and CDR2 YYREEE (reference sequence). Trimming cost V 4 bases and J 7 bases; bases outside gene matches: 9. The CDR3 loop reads CASSPGTSGRSEQYF. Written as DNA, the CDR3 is TGTGCCAGCAGCCCTGGGACTAGCGGGCGCTCGGAGCAGTACTTC.

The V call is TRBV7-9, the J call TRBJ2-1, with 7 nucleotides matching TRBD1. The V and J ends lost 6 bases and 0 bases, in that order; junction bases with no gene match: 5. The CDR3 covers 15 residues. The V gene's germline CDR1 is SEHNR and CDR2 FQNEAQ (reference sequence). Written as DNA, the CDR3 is TGTGCCAGCAGGACAGGGTTTAGCTCCTACAATGAGCAGTTCTTC. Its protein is CASRTGFSSYNEQFF.

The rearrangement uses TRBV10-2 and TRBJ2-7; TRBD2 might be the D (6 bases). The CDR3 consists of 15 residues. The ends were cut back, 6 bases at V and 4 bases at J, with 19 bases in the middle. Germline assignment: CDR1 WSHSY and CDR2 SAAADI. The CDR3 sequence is CASRNGPGVSYEQYF. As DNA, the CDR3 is TGCGCCAGCAGAAATGGTCCGGGAGTGTCTTACGAGCAGTACTTC.

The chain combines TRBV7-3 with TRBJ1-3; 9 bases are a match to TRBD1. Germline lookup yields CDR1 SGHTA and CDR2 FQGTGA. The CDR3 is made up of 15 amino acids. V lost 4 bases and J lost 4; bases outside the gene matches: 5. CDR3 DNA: TGTGCCAGCAGCTCCGGGACAGGGACAGGAAACACCATATATTTT. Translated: CASSSGTGTGNTIYF.

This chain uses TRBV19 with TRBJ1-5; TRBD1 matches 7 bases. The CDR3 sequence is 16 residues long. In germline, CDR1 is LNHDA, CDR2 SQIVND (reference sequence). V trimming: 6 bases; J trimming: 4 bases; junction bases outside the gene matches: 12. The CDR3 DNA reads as TGTGCCAGTAGCCTACCCGCCCCGACAGGGAATCAGCCCCAGCATTTT. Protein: CASSLPAPTGNQPQHF.

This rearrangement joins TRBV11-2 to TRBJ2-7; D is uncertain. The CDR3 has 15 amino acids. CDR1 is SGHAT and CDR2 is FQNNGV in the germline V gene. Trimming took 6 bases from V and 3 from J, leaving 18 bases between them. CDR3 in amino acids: CASSRPLGSYYEQYF. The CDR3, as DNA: TGTGCCAGCAGTCGACCCTTGGGCTCCTACTACGAGCAGTACTTC.

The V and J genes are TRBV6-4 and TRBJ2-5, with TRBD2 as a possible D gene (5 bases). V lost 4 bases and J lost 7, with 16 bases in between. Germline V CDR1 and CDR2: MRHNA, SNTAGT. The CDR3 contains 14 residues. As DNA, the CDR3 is TGTGCCAGCAGTGCAAGCGCGGCAGGAGGGACCCAGTACTTC. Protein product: CASSASAAGGTQYF.

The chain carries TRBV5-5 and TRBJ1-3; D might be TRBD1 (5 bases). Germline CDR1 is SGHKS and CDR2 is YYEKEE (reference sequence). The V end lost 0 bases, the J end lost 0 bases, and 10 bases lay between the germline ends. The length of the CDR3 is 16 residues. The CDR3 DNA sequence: TGTGCCAGCAGCTTGGTCTCGACAGCCTCTGGAAACACCATATATTTT. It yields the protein CASSLVSTASGNTIYF.

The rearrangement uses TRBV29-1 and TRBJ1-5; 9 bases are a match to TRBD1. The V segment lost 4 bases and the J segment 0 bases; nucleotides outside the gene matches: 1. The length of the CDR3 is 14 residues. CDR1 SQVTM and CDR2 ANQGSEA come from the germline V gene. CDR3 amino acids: CSVGTGVSNQPQHF. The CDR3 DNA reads TGCAGCGTTGGGACAGGGGTTAGCAATCAGCCCCAGCATTTT.

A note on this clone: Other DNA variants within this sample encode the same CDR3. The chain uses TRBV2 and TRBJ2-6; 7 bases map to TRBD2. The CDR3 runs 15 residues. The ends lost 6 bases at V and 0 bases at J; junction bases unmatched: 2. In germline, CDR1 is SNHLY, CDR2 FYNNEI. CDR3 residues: CASSGGSSGANVLTF. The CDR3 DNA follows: TGTGCCAGCAGCGGGGGGAGCTCTGGGGCCAACGTCCTGACTTTC. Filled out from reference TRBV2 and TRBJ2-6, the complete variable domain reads EPEVTQTPSHQVTQMGQEVILRCVPISNHLYFYWYRQILGQKVEFLVSFYNNEISEKSEIFDDQFSVERPDGSNFTLKIRSTKLEDSAMYFCASSGGSSGANVLTFGAGSRLTVL.

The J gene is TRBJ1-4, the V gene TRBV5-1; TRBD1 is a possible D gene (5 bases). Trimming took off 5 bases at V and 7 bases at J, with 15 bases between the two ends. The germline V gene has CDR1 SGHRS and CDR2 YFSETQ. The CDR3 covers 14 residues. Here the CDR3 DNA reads TGCGCCAGCAGGGTCGGGGGTTGGAGTGAAAAACTGTTTTTT. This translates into CASRVGGWSEKLFF.